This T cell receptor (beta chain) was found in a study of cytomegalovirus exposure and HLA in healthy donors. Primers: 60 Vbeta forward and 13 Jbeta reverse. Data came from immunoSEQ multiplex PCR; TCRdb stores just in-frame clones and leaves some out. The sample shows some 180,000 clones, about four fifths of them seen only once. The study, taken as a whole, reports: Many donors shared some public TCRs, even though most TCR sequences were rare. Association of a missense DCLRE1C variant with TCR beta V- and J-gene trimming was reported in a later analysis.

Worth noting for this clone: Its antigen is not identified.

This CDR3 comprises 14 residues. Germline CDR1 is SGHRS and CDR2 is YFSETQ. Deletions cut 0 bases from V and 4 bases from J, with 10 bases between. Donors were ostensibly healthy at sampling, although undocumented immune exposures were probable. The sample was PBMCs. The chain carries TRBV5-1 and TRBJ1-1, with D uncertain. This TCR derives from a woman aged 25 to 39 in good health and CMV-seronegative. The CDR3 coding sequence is TGCGCCAGCAGCTTGGGCCGAGCAGGCACTGAAGCTTTCTTT. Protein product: CASSLGRAGTEAFF.